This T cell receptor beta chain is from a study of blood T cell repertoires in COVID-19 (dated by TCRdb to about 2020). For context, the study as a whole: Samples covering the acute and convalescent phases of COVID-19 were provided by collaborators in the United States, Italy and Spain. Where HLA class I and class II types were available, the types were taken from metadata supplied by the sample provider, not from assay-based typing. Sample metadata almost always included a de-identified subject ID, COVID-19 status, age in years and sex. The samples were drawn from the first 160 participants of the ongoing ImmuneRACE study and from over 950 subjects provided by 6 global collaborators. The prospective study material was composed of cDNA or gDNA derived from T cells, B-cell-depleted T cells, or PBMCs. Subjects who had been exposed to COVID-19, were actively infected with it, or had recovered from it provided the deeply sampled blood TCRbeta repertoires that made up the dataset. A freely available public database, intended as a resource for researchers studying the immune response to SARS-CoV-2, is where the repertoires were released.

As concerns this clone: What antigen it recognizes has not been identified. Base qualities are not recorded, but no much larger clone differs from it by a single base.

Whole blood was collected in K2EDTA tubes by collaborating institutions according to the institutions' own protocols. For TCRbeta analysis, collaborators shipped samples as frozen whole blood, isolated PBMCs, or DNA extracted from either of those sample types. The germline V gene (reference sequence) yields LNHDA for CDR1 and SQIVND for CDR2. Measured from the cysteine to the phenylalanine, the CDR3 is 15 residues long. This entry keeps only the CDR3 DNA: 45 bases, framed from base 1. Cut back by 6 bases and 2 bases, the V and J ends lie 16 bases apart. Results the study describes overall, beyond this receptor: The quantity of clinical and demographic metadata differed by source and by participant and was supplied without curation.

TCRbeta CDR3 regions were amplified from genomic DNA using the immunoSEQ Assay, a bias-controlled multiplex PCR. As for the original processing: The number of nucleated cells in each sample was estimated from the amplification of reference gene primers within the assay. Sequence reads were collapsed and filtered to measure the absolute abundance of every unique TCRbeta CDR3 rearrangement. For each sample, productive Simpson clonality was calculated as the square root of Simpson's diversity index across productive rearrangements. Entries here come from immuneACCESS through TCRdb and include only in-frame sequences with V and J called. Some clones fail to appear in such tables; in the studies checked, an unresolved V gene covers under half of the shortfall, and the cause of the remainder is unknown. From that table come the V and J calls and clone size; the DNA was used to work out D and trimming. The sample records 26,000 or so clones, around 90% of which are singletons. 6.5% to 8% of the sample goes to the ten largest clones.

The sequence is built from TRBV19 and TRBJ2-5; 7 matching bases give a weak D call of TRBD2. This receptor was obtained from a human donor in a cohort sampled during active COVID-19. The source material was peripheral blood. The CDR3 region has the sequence CASSPRGGPQETQYF. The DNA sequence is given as TGTGCCAGTAGCCCGAGGGGGGGCCCGCAAGAGACCCAGTACTTC.